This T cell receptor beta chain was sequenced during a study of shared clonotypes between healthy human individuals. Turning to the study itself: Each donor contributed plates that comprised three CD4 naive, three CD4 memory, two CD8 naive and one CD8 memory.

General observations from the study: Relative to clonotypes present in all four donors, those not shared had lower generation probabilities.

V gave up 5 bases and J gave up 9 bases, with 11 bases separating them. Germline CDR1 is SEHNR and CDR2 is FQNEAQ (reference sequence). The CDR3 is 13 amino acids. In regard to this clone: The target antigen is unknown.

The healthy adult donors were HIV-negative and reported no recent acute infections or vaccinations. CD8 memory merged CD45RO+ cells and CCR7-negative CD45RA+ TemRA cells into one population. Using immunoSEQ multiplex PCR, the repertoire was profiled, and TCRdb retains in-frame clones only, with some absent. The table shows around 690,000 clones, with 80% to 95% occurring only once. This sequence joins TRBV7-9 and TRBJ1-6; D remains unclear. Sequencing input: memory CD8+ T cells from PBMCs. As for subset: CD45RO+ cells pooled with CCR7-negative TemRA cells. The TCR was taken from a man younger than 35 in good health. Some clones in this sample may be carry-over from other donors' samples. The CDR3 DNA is TGTGCCAGCAGCCCTGATCGGGGTTCACCCCTCCACTTT. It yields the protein CASSPDRGSPLHF.